This T cell receptor (beta chain) is from a study of shared clonotypes between healthy human individuals. It was across several immunoSEQ plates that each subset's genomic DNA was evenly split. Repertoires were generated with immunoSEQ multiplex PCR, while TCRdb's copy carries only in-frame clones and drops some. The sample has some 800,000 clones, around 92% seen once. This CDR3 spans 13 amino acids. V was pared by 2 bases and J by 0 bases, with 5 bases between. The germline gives CDR1 SGHAT, CDR2 FQNNGV. CD45RO-negative cells were positively selected for CCR7, leaving out terminally differentiated effector memory CD45RA+ cells. Remarks on this clone: Other DNA sequences in the same sample also yield this CDR3.

The sample was naive CD8+ T cells sorted from blood. The chain carries TRBV11-2 and TRBJ2-7; D is ambiguous. This sequence was found in a man in his thirties or forties in good health. The CDR3 sequence is CASSLHSSYEQYF. For the CDR3, the DNA is TGTGCCAGCAGCTTACACAGCTCCTACGAGCAGTACTTC.